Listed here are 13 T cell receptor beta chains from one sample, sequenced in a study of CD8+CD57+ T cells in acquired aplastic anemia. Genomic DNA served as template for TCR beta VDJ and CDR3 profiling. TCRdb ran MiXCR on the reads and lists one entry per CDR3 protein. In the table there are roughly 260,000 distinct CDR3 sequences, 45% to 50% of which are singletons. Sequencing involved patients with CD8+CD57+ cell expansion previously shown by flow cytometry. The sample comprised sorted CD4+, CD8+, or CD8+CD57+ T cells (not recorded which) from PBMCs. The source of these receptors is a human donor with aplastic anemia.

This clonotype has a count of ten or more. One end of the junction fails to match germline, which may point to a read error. CDR3 region: CASSLAEDSSYEQYF. The CDR3 coding sequence is TGTGCTAGCAGCTTAGCGGAGGATAGCTCCTACGAGCAGTACTTC. The chain uses TRBV7-7 and TRBJ2-7; tentative D call: TRBD2 (6 bases). This CDR3 comprises 15 residues. Germline V gene data show CDR1 as SSHAT and CDR2 as FNYEAQ (reference sequence).

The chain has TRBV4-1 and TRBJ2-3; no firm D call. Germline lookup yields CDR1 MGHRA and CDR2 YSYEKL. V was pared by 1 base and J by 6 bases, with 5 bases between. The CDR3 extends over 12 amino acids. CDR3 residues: CASSQGRDTQYF. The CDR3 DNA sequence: TGCGCCAGCAGCCAAGGCCGGGATACGCAGTATTTT.

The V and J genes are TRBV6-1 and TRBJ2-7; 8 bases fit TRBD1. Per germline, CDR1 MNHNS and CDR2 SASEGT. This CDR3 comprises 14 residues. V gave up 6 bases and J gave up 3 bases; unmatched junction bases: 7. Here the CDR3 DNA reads TGTGCCAGCAGCGCCCGGACAGGGCGCTACGAGCAGTACTTC. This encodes CASSARTGRYEQYF.

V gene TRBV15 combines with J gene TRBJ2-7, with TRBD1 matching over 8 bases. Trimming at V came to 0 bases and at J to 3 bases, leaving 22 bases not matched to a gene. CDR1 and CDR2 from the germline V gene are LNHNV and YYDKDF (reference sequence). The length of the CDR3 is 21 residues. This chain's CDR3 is CATSRDRQGAWTGRSRYEQYF. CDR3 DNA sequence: TGTGCCACCAGCAGAGATAGGCAGGGTGCGTGGACAGGGCGCTCCCGCTACGAGCAGTACTTC.

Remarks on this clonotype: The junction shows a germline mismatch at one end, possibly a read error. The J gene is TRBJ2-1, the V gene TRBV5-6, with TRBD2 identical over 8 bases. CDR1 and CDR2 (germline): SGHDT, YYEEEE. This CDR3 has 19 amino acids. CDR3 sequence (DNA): TGTGCCAGCAGCCCCTCCGCGGGAGGAATCCCCCTACAAACGGATGAGCAGTCCTTC. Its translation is CASSPSAGGIPLQTDEQSF.

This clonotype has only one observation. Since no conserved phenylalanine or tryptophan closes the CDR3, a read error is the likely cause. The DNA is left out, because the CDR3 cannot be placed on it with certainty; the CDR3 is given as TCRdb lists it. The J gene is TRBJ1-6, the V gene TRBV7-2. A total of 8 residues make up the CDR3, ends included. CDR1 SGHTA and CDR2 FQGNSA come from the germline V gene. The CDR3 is CASTESHS.

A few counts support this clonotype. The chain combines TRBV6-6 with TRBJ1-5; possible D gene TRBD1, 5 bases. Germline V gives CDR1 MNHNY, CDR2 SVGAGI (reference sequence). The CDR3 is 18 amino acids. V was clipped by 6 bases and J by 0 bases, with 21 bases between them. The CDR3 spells CASRSGTNVVYSNQPQHF. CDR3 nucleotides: TGTGCCAGCAGGTCCGGGACGAATGTAGTTTATAGCAATCAGCCCCAGCATTTT.

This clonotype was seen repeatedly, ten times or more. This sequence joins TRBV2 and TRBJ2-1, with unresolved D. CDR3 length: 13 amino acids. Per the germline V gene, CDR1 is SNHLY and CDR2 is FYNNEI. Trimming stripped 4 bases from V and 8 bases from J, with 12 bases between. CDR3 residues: CASSGLRKHEQFF. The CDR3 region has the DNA TGTGCCAGCAGTGGACTTCGTAAGCATGAGCAGTTCTTC. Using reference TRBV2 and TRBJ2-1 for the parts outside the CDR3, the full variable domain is EPEVTQTPSHQVTQMGQEVILRCVPISNHLYFYWYRQILGQKVEFLVSFYNNEISEKSEIFDDQFSVERPDGSNFTLKIRSTKLEDSAMYFCASSGLRKHEQFFGPGTRLTVL.

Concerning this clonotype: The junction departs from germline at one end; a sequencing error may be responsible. This CDR3 reads CASSNTGGGEQHF. The CDR3 DNA reads as TGTGCCAGCAGCAACACGGGAGGCGGCGAGCAGCACTTC. V usage is TRBV28 and J usage is TRBJ2-7; TRBD2 aligns across 7 bases. In germline, CDR1 is MDHEN, CDR2 SYDVKM. There are 13 residues in the CDR3.

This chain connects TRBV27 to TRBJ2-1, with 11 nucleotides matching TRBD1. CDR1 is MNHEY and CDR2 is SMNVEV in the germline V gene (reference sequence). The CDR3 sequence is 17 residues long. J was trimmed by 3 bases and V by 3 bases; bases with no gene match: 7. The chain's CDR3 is CASSLTGTGGYYNEQFF. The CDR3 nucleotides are TGTGCCAGCAGTTTGACCGGGACAGGGGGGTACTACAATGAGCAGTTCTTC.

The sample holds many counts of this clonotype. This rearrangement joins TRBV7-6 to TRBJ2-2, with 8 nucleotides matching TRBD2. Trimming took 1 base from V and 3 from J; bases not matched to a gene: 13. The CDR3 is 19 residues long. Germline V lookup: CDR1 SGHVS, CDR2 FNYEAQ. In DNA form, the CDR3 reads TGTGCCAGCAGCTTAGATGGAGCGGGAGCTTCTTTTCACACCGGGGAGCTGTTTTTT. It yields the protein CASSLDGAGASFHTGELFF.

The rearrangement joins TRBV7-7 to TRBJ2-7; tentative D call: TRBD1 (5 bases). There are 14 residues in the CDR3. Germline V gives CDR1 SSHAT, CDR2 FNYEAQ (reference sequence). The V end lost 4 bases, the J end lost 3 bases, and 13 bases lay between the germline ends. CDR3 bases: TGTGCCAGCAGCTCTACAGGAGTGGGCTACGAGCAGTACTTC. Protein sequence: CASSSTGVGYEQYF.

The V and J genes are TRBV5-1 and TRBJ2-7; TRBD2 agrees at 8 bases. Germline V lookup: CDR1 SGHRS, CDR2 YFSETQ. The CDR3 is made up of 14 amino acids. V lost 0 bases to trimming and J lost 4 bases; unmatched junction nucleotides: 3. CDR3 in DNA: TGCGCCAGCAGCTTGGACGGGAGGGTATACGAGCAGTACGTC. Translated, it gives CASSLDGRVYEQYV.